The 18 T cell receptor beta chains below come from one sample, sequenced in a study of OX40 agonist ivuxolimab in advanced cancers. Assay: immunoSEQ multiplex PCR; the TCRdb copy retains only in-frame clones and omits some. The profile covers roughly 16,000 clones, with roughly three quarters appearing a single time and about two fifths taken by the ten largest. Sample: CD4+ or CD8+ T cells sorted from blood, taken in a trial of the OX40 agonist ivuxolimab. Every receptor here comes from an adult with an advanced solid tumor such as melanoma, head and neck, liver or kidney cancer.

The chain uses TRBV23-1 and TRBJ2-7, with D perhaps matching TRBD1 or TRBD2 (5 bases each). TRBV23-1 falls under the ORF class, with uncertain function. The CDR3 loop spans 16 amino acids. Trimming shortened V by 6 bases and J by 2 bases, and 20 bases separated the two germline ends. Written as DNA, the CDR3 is TGCGCCAGCAGGACTGGCCGGGACGTTTCAGCCTACGAGCAGTACTTC. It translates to CASRTGRDVSAYEQYF.

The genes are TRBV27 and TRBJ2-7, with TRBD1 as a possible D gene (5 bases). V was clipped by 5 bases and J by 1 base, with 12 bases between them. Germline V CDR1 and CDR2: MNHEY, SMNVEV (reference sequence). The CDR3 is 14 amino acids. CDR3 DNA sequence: TGTGCCAGCAGTACCCAACAGGCGTCCTACGAGCAGTACTTC. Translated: CASSTQQASYEQYF.

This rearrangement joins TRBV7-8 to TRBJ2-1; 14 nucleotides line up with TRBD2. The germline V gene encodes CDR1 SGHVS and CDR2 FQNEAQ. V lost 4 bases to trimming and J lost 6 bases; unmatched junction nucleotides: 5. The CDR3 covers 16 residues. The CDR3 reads CASSWRTSGGFNEQFF. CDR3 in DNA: TGTGCCAGCAGCTGGAGGACTAGCGGGGGGTTCAATGAGCAGTTCTTC.

The CDR3 DNA follows: TGTGCCAGCAGTGTTAACAGGGAAACCGGGGAGCTGTTTTTT. It codes for CASSVNRETGELFF. This chain joins TRBV25-1 and TRBJ2-2; a possible D gene is TRBD1 (6 bases). CDR1 is MGHDK, CDR2 SYGVNS, per germline. The CDR3 is made up of 14 amino acids. V was cut by 4 bases and J by 5 bases, with 11 bases left in between.

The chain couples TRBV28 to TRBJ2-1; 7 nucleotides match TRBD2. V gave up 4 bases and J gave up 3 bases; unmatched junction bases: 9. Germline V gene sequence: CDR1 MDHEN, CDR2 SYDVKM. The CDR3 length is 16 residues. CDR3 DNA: TGTGCCAGCAGTTCCATCCTAGCGGCGGTCTACAATGAGCAGTTCTTC. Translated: CASSSILAAVYNEQFF.

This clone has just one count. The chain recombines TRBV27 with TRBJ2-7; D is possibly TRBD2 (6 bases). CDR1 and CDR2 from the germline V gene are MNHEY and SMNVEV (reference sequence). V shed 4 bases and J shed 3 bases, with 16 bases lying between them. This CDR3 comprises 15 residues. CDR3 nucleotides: TGTGCCAGCAGTTCCCTCCGGGACTTCGGCTACGAGCAGTACTTC. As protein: CASSSLRDFGYEQYF.

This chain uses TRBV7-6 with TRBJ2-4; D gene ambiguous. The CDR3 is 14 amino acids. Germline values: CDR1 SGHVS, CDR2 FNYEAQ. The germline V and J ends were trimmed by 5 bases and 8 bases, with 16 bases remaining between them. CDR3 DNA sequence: TGTGCCAGCAGCCTCTCAGATTTTGAGGACATTCAGTACTTC. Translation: CASSLSDFEDIQYF.

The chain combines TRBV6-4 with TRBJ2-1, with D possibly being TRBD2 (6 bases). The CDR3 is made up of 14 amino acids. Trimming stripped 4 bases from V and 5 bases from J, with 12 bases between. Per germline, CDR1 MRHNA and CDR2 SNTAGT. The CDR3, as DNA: TGTGCCAGCAGTGTGGCTAGCGACAACAATGAGCAGTTCTTC. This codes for CASSVASDNNEQFF.

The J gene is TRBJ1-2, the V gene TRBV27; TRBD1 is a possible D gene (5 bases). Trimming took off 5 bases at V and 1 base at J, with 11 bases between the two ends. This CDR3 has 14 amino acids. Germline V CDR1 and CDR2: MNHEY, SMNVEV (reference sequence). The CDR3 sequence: CASSAGRSNYGYTF. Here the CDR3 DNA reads TGTGCCAGCAGTGCGGGACGGAGTAACTATGGCTACACCTTC.

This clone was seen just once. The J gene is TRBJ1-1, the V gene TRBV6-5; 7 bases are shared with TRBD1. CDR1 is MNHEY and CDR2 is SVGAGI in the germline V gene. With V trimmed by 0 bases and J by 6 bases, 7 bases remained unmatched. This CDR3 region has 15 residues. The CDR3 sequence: CASSYSDREWAEAFF. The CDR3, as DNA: TGTGCCAGCAGTTACTCTGACAGGGAGTGGGCTGAAGCTTTCTTT.

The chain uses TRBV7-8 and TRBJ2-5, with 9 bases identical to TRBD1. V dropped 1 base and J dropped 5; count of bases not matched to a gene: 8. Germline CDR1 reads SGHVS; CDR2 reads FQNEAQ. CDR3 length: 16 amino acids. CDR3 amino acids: CASSLDITGGDETQYF. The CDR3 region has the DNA TGTGCCAGCAGCTTAGATATCACAGGGGGCGACGAGACCCAGTACTTC.

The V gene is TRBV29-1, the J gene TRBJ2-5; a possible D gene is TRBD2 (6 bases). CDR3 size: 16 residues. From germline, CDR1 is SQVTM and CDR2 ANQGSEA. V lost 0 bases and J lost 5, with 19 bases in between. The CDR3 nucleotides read TGCAGCGTTGAAGACCCCCGGCGGGGCCCCCACGAGACCCAGTACTTC. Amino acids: CSVEDPRRGPHETQYF. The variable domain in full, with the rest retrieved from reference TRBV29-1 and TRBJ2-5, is SAVISQKPSRDICQRGTSLTIQCQVDSQVTMMFWYRQQPGQSLTLIATANQGSEATYESGFVIDKFPISRPNLTFSTLTVSNMSPEDSSIYLCSVEDPRRGPHETQYFGPGTRLLVL.

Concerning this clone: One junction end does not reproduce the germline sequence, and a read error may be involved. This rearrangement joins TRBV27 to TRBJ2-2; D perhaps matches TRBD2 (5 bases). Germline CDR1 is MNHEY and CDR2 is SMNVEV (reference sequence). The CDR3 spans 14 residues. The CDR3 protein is CASSLNGNAGELFF. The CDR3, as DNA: TGTGCCAGCAGTTTGAACGGGAACGCCGGGGAGCTGTTTTTT.

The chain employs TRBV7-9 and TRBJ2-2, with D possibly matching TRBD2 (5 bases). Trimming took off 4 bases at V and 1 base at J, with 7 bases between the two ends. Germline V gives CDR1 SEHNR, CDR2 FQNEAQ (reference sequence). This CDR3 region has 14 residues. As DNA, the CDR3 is TGTGCCAGCAGCTGGGGAGTGAACACCGGGGAGCTGTTTTTT. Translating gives CASSWGVNTGELFF.

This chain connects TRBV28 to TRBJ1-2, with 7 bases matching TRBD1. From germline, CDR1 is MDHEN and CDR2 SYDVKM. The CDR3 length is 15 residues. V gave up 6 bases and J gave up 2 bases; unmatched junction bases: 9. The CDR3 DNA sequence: TGTGCCAGCAGGCGGAACAGGGGTTGGAACTATGGCTACACCTTC. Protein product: CASRRNRGWNYGYTF.

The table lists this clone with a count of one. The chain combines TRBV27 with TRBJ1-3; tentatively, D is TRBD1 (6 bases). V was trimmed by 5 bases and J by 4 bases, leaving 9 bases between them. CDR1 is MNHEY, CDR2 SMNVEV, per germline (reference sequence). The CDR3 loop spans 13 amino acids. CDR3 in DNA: TGTGCCAGCAGTGTCGACAGGGGAAACACCATATATTTT. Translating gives CASSVDRGNTIYF.

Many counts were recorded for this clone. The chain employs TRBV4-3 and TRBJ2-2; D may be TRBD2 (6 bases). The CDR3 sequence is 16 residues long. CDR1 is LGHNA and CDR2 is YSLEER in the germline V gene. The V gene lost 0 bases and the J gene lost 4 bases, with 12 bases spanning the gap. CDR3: CASSQEEGLTTGELFF. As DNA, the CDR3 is TGCGCCAGCAGCCAAGAGGAGGGTCTTACCACCGGGGAGCTGTTTTTT.

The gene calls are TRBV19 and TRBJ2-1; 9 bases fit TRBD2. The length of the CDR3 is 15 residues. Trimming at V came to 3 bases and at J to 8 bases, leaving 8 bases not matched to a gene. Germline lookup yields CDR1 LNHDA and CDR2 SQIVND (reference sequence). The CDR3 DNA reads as TGTGCCAGTAGTATGGGGACTAGCATAGGCCATGAGCAGTTCTTC. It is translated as CASSMGTSIGHEQFF.